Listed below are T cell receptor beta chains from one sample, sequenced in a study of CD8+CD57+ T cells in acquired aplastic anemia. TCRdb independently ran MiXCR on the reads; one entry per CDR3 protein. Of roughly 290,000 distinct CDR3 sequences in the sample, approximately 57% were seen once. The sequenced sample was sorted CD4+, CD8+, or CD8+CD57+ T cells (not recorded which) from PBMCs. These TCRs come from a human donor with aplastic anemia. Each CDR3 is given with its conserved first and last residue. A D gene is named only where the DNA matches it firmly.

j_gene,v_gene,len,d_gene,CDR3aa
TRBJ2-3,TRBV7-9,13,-,CASSLEGLSVLNF
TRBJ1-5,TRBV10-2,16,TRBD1,CASSESRQGAAQPQHF
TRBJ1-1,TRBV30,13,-,CAWQQGGDTEAFF
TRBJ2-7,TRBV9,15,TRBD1,CASSVQGAGSYEQYF
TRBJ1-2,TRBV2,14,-,CASSLIQGNYGYTF
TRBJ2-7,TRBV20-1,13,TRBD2,CSLTSGGAYEQYF
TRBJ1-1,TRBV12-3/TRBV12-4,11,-,CASSRTFKAFF
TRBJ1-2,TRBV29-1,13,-,CSAGGGADYGYTF
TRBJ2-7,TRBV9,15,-,CASSVGYQGTYEQYF
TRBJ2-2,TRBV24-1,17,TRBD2,CATSDLGTSGGTGELFF
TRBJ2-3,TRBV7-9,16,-,CASSPISGGSTDTQYF
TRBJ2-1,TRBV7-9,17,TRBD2,CASSLGTSGRSLDEQFF
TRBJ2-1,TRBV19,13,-,CARSIVTGYEQFF
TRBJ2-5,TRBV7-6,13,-,CASRKDRKETQYF
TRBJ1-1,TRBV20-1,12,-,CRSLRDTSEAFF
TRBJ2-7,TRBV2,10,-,CATRMGEQYF
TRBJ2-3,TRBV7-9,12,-,CASSDGTDTQYF
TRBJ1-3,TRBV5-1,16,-,CASSLGGGLSGNTIYF
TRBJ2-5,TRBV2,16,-,CASRTGRASSQETQYF
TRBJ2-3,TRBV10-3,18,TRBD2,CAISNPGGAGGYTDTQYF
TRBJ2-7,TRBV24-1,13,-,CATSDFGRGEQYF
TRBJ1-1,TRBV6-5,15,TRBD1,CASSYTSGGNTEAFF
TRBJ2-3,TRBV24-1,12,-,CATSDQVGEQYF
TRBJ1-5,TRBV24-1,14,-,CATRAAGGEQPQHF
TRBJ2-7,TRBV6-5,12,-,CASSYDSYEQYF
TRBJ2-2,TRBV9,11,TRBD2,CASSVGGSLFF